This TCR beta chain is drawn from a study of cytomegalovirus exposure and HLA in healthy donors. Study-level points and caveats: The likely origin of a cluster of highly shared sequence variants was a sequencing artifact.

In the PCR, 60 Vbeta and 13 Jbeta primers were used. TCRdb's table, derived via immunoSEQ multiplex PCR, lists solely in-frame clones and lacks some. The table records 130,000 or so clones, about 8.5% of them present only once. Note on this clone: Its antigen is not identified.

The V end lost 2 bases, the J end lost 3 bases, and 8 bases lay between the germline ends. CDR1 and CDR2 from the germline V gene are SNHLY and FYNNEI. The CDR3 runs to 13 residues. The chain carries TRBV2 and TRBJ2-7, with a weak D call TRBD2 (5 bases). This sequence originates from a man aged 40-49 years in good health and CMV-seronegative. Sequences were obtained from PBMCs. CDR3 sequence: CASSESGLYEQYF. The CDR3 DNA reads TGTGCCAGCAGTGAAAGTGGACTCTACGAGCAGTACTTC.